This T cell receptor (beta chain) was identified in a study of blood T cell repertoires in COVID-19. Those enrolled, adults aged roughly 18 to 89 years, came from about 24 US areas. CDR1 LGHDT and CDR2 YNNKEL come from the germline V gene (reference sequence). Trimming took off 0 bases at V and 2 bases at J, with 11 bases between the two ends. The CDR3 has 16 amino acids. Only in-frame clones appear in the TCRdb table, and some are missing; sequencing was by immunoSEQ multiplex PCR. This table has about 480,000 clones, roughly 90% appearing once. The rearrangement uses TRBV3-1 (or the pseudogene TRBV3-2) and TRBJ2-1; possible D gene TRBD1, 6 bases. The source is a woman in her thirties or forties who had recovered from COVID-19. Input material: PBMCs or T cells enriched from blood (not recorded which). In DNA form, the CDR3 reads TGTGCCAGCAGCCAAGATGACAGGCGAACCTACAATGAGCAGTTCTTC. It yields the protein CASSQDDRRTYNEQFF.